The 13 T cell receptor beta chains presented below share a single source sample, sequenced in a study of blood T cells in healthy people across ages. It was with a sample-barcoded 5' primer and a J-beta primer mix that a second PCR of about 6 to 12 cycles was run. TCRdb re-called the 5' RACE reads through MiXCR, storing one row per CDR3 protein. The data show over 1.5 million distinct CDR3 sequences, with about 50% seen just once and 2.1% held by the top ten. The sample was blood. The receptors derive from a woman aged 40 to 50 in good health.

The CDR3 protein is CASSSRSPGTGGRDTGELFF. Written as DNA, the CDR3 is TGTGCCAGCAGCTCTAGAAGTCCCGGGACAGGGGGCCGGGACACCGGGGAGCTGTTTTTT. This chain links TRBV13 with TRBJ2-2; 12 bases are shared with TRBD1. CDR3 length: 20 amino acids. V was clipped by 4 bases and J by 3 bases; unmatched bases: 15. The germline V gene has CDR1 PRHDT and CDR2 FYEKMQ (reference sequence).

This clonotype was counted between two and nine times. V is TRBV6-2 or TRBV6-3 and J is TRBJ2-5; perhaps TRBD2 as D (5 bases). V was shortened by 5 bases and J by 11 bases, with 15 bases between the two germline ends. CDR3 length: 12 residues. Looked up from germline, CDR1 is MNHEY and CDR2 is SVGEGT. The CDR3 loop reads CASSQTNNEQYF. DNA for the CDR3: TGTGCCAGCAGTCAGACTAACAATGAGCAGTACTTC.

V and J are TRBV24-1 and TRBJ1-5; the D gene is possibly TRBD1 (5 bases). Trimming left V 6 bases short and J 3 bases short, with 11 bases between. Per the germline V gene, CDR1 is KGHDR and CDR2 is SFDVKD. This CDR3 contains 14 residues. As DNA, the CDR3 is TGTGCCACCAGTTTGGCAGGGCTCAATCAGCCCCAGCATTTT. This gives the protein CATSLAGLNQPQHF.

This clonotype occurred a few times. The J gene is TRBJ2-3, the V gene TRBV20-1, with 8 bases aligning to TRBD1. Germline CDR1 DFQATT, CDR2 SNEGSKA (reference sequence). The CDR3 length is 15 residues. V was clipped by 5 bases and J by 0 bases; unmatched bases: 7. The CDR3 sequence: CSAPDRGHSTDTQYF. DNA of the CDR3: TGCAGTGCTCCCGACAGGGGCCATAGCACAGATACGCAGTATTTT.

This chain links TRBV6-5 with TRBJ2-4; possible D gene TRBD1, 5 bases. The J call may be faulty, since TRBJ2-5 better matches the DNA end. Germline values: CDR1 MNHEY, CDR2 SVGAGI. The CDR3 is 14 amino acids. In DNA form, the CDR3 reads TGTGCCAGCAGTTACTGGCAGGGCCAAGAGACCCAGTACTTC. Its translation is CASSYWQGQETQYF.

In its sample, this clonotype was seen a few times. The chain has TRBV4-2 and TRBJ2-7; D remains ambiguous. V was pared by 3 bases and J by 2 bases, with 8 bases between. Germline loops: CDR1 LGHNA, CDR2 YNFKEQ. The CDR3 is 13 amino acids. CDR3: CASSQTATYEQYF. CDR3 nucleotides: TGTGCCAGCAGCCAGACCGCAACCTACGAGCAGTACTTC.

This clonotype was picked up a small number of times. The rearrangement uses TRBV12-3 or TRBV12-4 and TRBJ2-3, with 10 bases matching TRBD2. The CDR3 is 15 residues long. V was clipped by 8 bases and J by 2 bases; unmatched bases: 7. The CDR3 nucleotides read TGTGCCAGCGTTCAAGCGGGGGGGCCCACAGATACGCAGTATTTT. Amino acid sequence: CASVQAGGPTDTQYF.

J is TRBJ2-1 and V is TRBV5-1; D unresolved. From germline, CDR1 is SGHRS and CDR2 YFSETQ. The CDR3 sequence is 15 residues long. Between the trimmed V and J ends, which lost 0 bases and 1 base, there was a span of 8 bases. The CDR3 sequence: CASSLAAESYNEQFF. In nucleotides, the CDR3 is TGCGCCAGCAGCTTGGCGGCGGAATCCTACAATGAGCAGTTCTTC.

A few counts support this clonotype. The chain joins TRBV7-9 to TRBJ2-3; no clear D gene. CDR3 length: 13 amino acids. The V end lost 5 bases, the J end lost 2 bases, and 8 bases lay between the germline ends. Germline V gene sequence: CDR1 SEHNR, CDR2 FQNEAQ (reference sequence). CDR3 region: CASSQSVTDTQYF. The CDR3 DNA sequence: TGTGCCAGCAGCCAATCAGTCACAGATACGCAGTATTTT.

This clonotype appeared a few times. The V gene is TRBV12-3 or TRBV12-4, the J gene TRBJ1-2, with 7 bases fitting TRBD1. The V and J ends lost 6 bases and 1 base, in that order; junction bases with no gene match: 11. This CDR3 spans 16 amino acids. The DNA of the CDR3 is TGTGCCAGCAGCCGTGCACAGGGGAAAGTTAACTATGGCTACACCTTC. It translates to CASSRAQGKVNYGYTF.

The chain has TRBV28 and TRBJ2-1; the D gene is possibly TRBD1 (6 bases). V shed 6 bases and J shed 1 base, with 13 bases lying between them. CDR3 length: 15 amino acids. Germline CDR1 MDHEN, CDR2 SYDVKM. As DNA, the CDR3 is TGTGCCAGCAGCCCGGAAACAGGGTCCTACAATGAGCAGTTCTTC. Protein sequence: CASSPETGSYNEQFF.

This rearrangement joins TRBV25-1 to TRBJ2-7; no firm D call. Germline V gene data show CDR1 as MGHDK and CDR2 as SYGVNS. CDR3 size: 13 residues. The DNA for the CDR3 is TGTGGGAAACGCAACCGTCTCTCCTACGAGCAGTACTTC. Amino acids: CGKRNRLSYEQYF.

On this clonotype: A much larger clone differs from this one at a single base, so this may be a read error. The V call is TRBV6-6, the J call TRBJ2-5; D tentatively reads TRBD1 or TRBD2 (5 bases each). Trimming removed 3 bases at V and 11 bases at J, with 19 bases between. The germline CDR1 and CDR2 sequences are MNHNY and SVGAGI (reference sequence). The CDR3 is made up of 14 amino acids. CDR3 in DNA: TGTGCCAGCAGTTATCCGGGCCAGAGAGGGGAGCAGTACTTC. It yields the protein CASSYPGQRGEQYF.